These 3 T cell receptor beta chains were all obtained from the same sample, sequenced in a study of blood T cell repertoires in COVID-19. Clones were sequenced by immunoSEQ multiplex PCR, and TCRdb holds only the in-frame ones, with some missing. The sample has some 41,000 clones, 83% seen once; the top ten hold around 41%. Sequences were obtained from peripheral blood. The receptor set was obtained from a woman of 80 years or more with active or convalescent COVID-19.

The rearrangement links TRBV5-1 to TRBJ2-2; D is perhaps TRBD2 (6 bases). The V gene lost 5 bases and the J gene lost 2 bases, with 13 bases spanning the gap. The CDR3 totals 15 residues. Per the germline V gene, CDR1 is SGHRS and CDR2 is YFSETQ. The CDR3: CASRRDSENTGELFF. As DNA, the CDR3 is TGCGCCAGCAGGAGGGACTCCGAAAACACCGGGGAGCTGTTTTTT.

The chain is built from TRBV7-8 and TRBJ1-2, with D possibly being TRBD1 (5 bases). Germline CDR1 and CDR2: SGHVS and FQNEAQ. This CDR3 has 12 amino acids. Between the trimmed V and J ends, which lost 5 bases and 8 bases, there was a span of 12 bases. The CDR3 sequence: CASSRDLGGYTF. Written as DNA, the CDR3 is TGTGCCAGCAGCCGGGACTTGGGGGGCTACACCTTC.

CDR3 sequence (DNA): TGTGCCACCAGCAGATCGACAGGGTGGGACGAAAAACTGTTTTTT. It codes for CATSRSTGWDEKLFF. The chain employs TRBV15 and TRBJ1-4, with 7 bases fitting TRBD1. This CDR3 contains 15 residues. The germline V gene has CDR1 LNHNV and CDR2 YYDKDF (reference sequence). V lost 2 bases, J lost 8 bases, and 8 bases stayed unmatched.